These T cell receptor beta chains were read from a single sample in a study of PD-1 blockade in classical Hodgkin lymphoma. Generated by immunoSEQ multiplex PCR, the TCRdb table keeps only in-frame clones and is missing some. The sample carries about 21,000 clones, 70% to 85% recorded once. Sequenced material: peripheral blood mononuclear cells (PBMCs), taken before the fourth cycle of nivolumab. The receptors originated from a human donor with classical Hodgkin lymphoma. Each CDR3 is given with its conserved first and last residue. A D gene is named only where the DNA matches it firmly.

cdr3_aa: CASRLAKDRGETQYF; d_call: TRBD1; v_call: TRBV6-5; cdr3_length: 15
cdr3_aa: CATSRIGGAKNIQYF; d_call: .; v_call: TRBV15; cdr3_length: 15
cdr3_aa: CASSLTGRYTEAFF; d_call: .; v_call: TRBV25-1; cdr3_length: 14
cdr3_aa: CAISPGGERKTQYF; d_call: .; v_call: TRBV10-3; cdr3_length: 14
cdr3_aa: CASSLAGRFEAFF; d_call: .; v_call: TRBV5-1; cdr3_length: 13
cdr3_aa: CASSFLLAGDGEQYF; d_call: TRBD2; v_call: TRBV18; cdr3_length: 15
cdr3_aa: CASSSPSYEQYF; d_call: .; v_call: TRBV6-6; cdr3_length: 12
cdr3_aa: CASSEETYYEQYF; d_call: .; v_call: TRBV6-1; cdr3_length: 13
cdr3_aa: CASSYYHTGGEQYF; d_call: .; v_call: TRBV6-6; cdr3_length: 14
cdr3_aa: CASTLPDSYEQYF; d_call: .; v_call: TRBV2; cdr3_length: 13
cdr3_aa: CASSPAGYGYTF; d_call: .; v_call: TRBV6-6; cdr3_length: 12
cdr3_aa: CASSLDGLQETQYF; d_call: .; v_call: TRBV5-5; cdr3_length: 14
cdr3_aa: CASRRTGVGEAFF; d_call: TRBD1; v_call: TRBV6-5; cdr3_length: 13
cdr3_aa: CASSFRDRHEQYF; d_call: TRBD1; v_call: TRBV28; cdr3_length: 13
cdr3_aa: CASRRERAFDEQYF; d_call: .; v_call: TRBV6-1; cdr3_length: 14
cdr3_aa: CASSQDFPGPYEQYF; d_call: .; v_call: TRBV4-1; cdr3_length: 15
cdr3_aa: CASSGAGTRSSQDTEAFF; d_call: .; v_call: TRBV5-1; cdr3_length: 18